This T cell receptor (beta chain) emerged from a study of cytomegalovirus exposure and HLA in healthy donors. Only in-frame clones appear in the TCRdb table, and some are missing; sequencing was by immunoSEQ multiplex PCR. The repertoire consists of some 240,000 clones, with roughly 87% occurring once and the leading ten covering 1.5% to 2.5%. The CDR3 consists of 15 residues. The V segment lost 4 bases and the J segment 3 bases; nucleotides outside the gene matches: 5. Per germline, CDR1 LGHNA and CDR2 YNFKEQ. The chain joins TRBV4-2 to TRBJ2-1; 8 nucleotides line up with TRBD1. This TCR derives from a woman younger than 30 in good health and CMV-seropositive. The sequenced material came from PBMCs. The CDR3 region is CASSRGQGGYNEQFF. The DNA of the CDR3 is TGTGCCAGCAGCCGCGGACAGGGAGGCTACAATGAGCAGTTCTTC.